The clone carrying this TCR beta chain was detected ten times or more. MiXCR, applied by TCRdb to the 5' RACE reads, yields one record per CDR3 protein. The table has fewer than 85,000 distinct CDR3 sequences, approximately 13% seen once. This CDR3 is built from 15 residues. With 5 bases removed from V and 6 bases from J, the gap between germline ends came to 18 bases. Looked up from germline, CDR1 is SGHVS and CDR2 is FQNEAQ. The sample comes from a study of early T cells in non-severe SARS-CoV-2 infection. Sequencing was done on a sample of whole blood. The chain is built from TRBV7-8 and TRBJ2-3; tentatively, D is TRBD1 (6 bases). This TCR was recovered from an adult who was a healthcare worker with PCR-confirmed SARS-CoV-2 infection or an uninfected control (not recorded which). Written as DNA, the CDR3 is TGTGCCAGCAGCCGGGACAACAACGTTCGGGATACGCAGTATTTT. Its translation: CASSRDNNVRDTQYF.